A single T cell receptor (beta chain) is shown here with its context. As yet, its antigen is unknown. The PCR template was genomic DNA. The TCR beta CDR3 region was amplified using 30 forward and 13 reverse primers. Via MiXCR, TCRdb re-called the multiplex PCR reads, giving one row per CDR3 protein. This table has more than 250,000 distinct CDR3 sequences, approximately 50% appearing once. CDR3 length: 13 residues. The V end was cut by 4 bases, the J end by 5 bases, with 12 bases between. Roughly 10 milliliters of peripheral blood were drawn from each donor. This sample was included in a study of type 1 and type 2 diabetes patients. Points from the study as a whole: Age and gender were not matched between study groups.

The sequenced sample consisted of peripheral blood mononuclear cells (PBMCs). The chain employs TRBV12-3 or TRBV12-4 and TRBJ2-7, with D possibly called TRBD1 or TRBD2 (5 bases each). This clonotype was sampled from a man aged 18 to 35 with type 2 diabetes. The CDR3, as DNA: TGTGCCAGCAGTTGGGGACCAACGCACGAGCAGTACTTC. Translated: CASSWGPTHEQYF.